The 16 T cell receptor beta chains below come from one sample, sequenced in a study of T cells after yellow fever vaccination. Each CDR3 protein gets one entry after TCRdb re-called the 5' RACE reads with MiXCR. Among about 340,000 distinct CDR3 sequences, 3% to 4.5% were seen once, and the ten largest hold roughly a quarter. Sequencing used PBMCs, obtained 5 days after the yellow fever booster vaccination. The receptors stem from a young man who received the YFV17D yellow fever vaccine.

V is TRBV5-6 and J is TRBJ2-2, with D perhaps matching TRBD1 (5 bases). The CDR3 is made up of 15 amino acids. Trimming removed 1 base from V and 5 bases from J, with 12 bases in between. The V gene's germline CDR1 is SGHDT and CDR2 YYEEEE. The CDR3 protein is CASSLYRLETGELFF. CDR3 DNA sequence: TGTGCCAGCAGCTTGTACAGGCTGGAAACCGGGGAGCTGTTTTTT.

At least ten counts were recorded for this clonotype. J is TRBJ1-1 and V is TRBV30; TRBD1 matches at 7 bases. Germline V gives CDR1 GTSNPN, CDR2 SVGIG (reference sequence). This CDR3 has 14 amino acids. V lost 4 bases, J lost 8 bases, and 13 bases stayed unmatched. The CDR3 coding sequence is TGTGCCTGGATAGCAGACAGGGTGTCTTACGAAGCTTTCTTT. Its translation: CAWIADRVSYEAFF.

This clonotype was recorded a few times. The CDR3 sequence is CASSPHRGTDYGYTF. DNA for the CDR3: TGTGCCAGCAGCCCCCACAGGGGTACGGACTATGGCTACACCTTC. This sequence joins TRBV7-9 and TRBJ1-2; 7 bases align to TRBD1. The CDR3 covers 15 residues. CDR1 and CDR2 (germline): SEHNR, FQNEAQ (reference sequence). The trim removed 5 bases at V and 3 bases at J, leaving 9 bases unmatched.

This sequence joins TRBV27 and TRBJ2-3, with D possibly TRBD2 on 5 matching bases. CDR1 is MNHEY, CDR2 SMNVEV, per germline (reference sequence). V lost 7 bases and J 4 bases, leaving 12 bases between the germline ends. This CDR3 contains 13 residues. The DNA of the CDR3 is TGTGCCAGCACGGACGCCGGGGCAGATACGCAGTATTTT. This translates into CASTDAGADTQYF.

At least ten counts were recorded for this clonotype. The chain couples TRBV12-3 or TRBV12-4 to TRBJ1-2; 10 positions agree with TRBD1. The CDR3 contains 13 residues. J lost 8 bases, V lost 4 bases, and 4 bases had no gene match. The CDR3: CASSWDRGFGYTF. The CDR3 bases are TGTGCCAGCAGTTGGGACAGGGGATTCGGCTACACCTTC.

The chain uses TRBV10-3 and TRBJ2-7; possible D gene TRBD2, 5 bases. The V end was cut by 3 bases, the J end by 7 bases, with 13 bases between. The CDR3 has 13 residues. Germline-derived CDR1 and CDR2 are ENHRY and SYGVKD. The CDR3 nucleotides read TGTGCCATCAGTGACTACCTGCGAGGGGAGCAGTACGTC. Protein product: CAISDYLRGEQYV.

The chain employs TRBV25-1 and TRBJ1-1; D call uncertain. V lost 2 bases and J 2 bases, leaving 18 bases between the germline ends. The CDR3 has 17 amino acids. Germline V gene lookup returns CDR1 MGHDK and CDR2 SYGVNS. The CDR3 region is CASSEGSAPRTNTEAFF. CDR3 in DNA: TGTGCCAGCAGTGAAGGGAGTGCACCCCGGACCAACACTGAAGCTTTCTTT.

A few counts support this clonotype. The V and J genes are TRBV5-1 and TRBJ2-1, with 8 bases aligning to TRBD1. CDR1 and CDR2 from the germline V gene are SGHRS and YFSETQ. The length of the CDR3 is 14 residues. The J segment lost 9 bases and the V segment lost 4 bases, leaving 9 bases of the junction unmatched. The CDR3 loop reads CASSTGTGGFEQFF. The CDR3 nucleotides are TGCGCCAGCAGCACTGGGACAGGTGGGTTTGAGCAGTTCTTC.

In DNA form, the CDR3 reads TGTGCCAGCAGTCCCCGGGGTAGCTCGGTCACCGGGGAGCTGTTTTTT. This encodes CASSPRGSSVTGELFF. V usage is TRBV6-6 and J usage is TRBJ2-2, with D tentatively TRBD2 (5 bases). This CDR3 is built from 16 residues. V was cut by 5 bases and J by 4 bases, with 17 bases left in between. Germline V gene data show CDR1 as MNHNY and CDR2 as SVGAGI (reference sequence).

This clonotype was counted between two and nine times. This chain uses TRBV30 with TRBJ2-3; D possibly uses TRBD1 or TRBD2 (7 bases each). Trimming left V 1 base short and J 0 bases short, with 14 bases between. The CDR3 has 16 amino acids. Per the germline V gene, CDR1 is GTSNPN and CDR2 is SVGIG (reference sequence). In DNA, the CDR3 is TGTGCCTGGAGTGCAGGGGGAGCGGGGAGCACAGATACGCAGTATTTT. The encoded protein is CAWSAGGAGSTDTQYF.

Ten or more counts support this clonotype. J is TRBJ2-2 and V is TRBV4-1; possible D gene TRBD2, 5 bases. The CDR3 runs to 17 residues. The germline V gene encodes CDR1 MGHRA and CDR2 YSYEKL. Trimming removed 3 bases at V and 6 bases at J, with 20 bases between. The CDR3 protein is CASSHTHGDRWSGELFF. The CDR3 region has the DNA TGCGCCAGCAGCCATACTCACGGGGATAGGTGGTCCGGGGAGCTGTTTTTT.

In this sample, this clonotype turned up many times. The chain links TRBV4-3 to TRBJ2-1; 10 positions match TRBD2. The CDR3 consists of 16 residues. Germline V gene sequence: CDR1 LGHNA, CDR2 YSLEER. The V and J ends lost 0 bases and 6 bases, in that order; junction bases with no gene match: 5. The CDR3 DNA follows: TGCGCCAGCAGCCAAGATAGGGCTAGCGGGGGCAATGAGCAGTTCTTC. Amino acid sequence: CASSQDRASGGNEQFF.

In this sample, this clonotype turned up many times. The genes are TRBV4-3 and TRBJ1-6; 9 positions agree with TRBD1. Germline V lookup: CDR1 LGHNA, CDR2 YSLEER. The V gene end was trimmed by 0 bases and the J gene end by 7 bases; junction bases not matched to a gene: 1. This CDR3 region has 15 residues. The CDR3 coding sequence is TGCGCCAGCAGCCAAGACGACAGGGGGAATTCACCCCTCCACTTT. This codes for CASSQDDRGNSPLHF.

The chain recombines TRBV6-6 with TRBJ2-2; 8 nucleotides line up with TRBD1. Germline V gene sequence: CDR1 MNHNY, CDR2 SVGAGI (reference sequence). After removal of 5 bases from V and 11 bases from J, the junction contained 4 bases not matched to a gene. This CDR3 region has 12 residues. The CDR3 DNA reads as TGTGCCAGCAGTAACAGGGGGGAAGAGCTGTTTTTT. As protein: CASSNRGEELFF.

The gene calls are TRBV10-3 and TRBJ2-3; 10 bases match TRBD1. Germline assignment: CDR1 ENHRY and CDR2 SYGVKD. The J segment lost 3 bases and the V segment lost 8 bases, leaving 5 bases of the junction unmatched. The CDR3 has 14 residues. The CDR3 loop reads CAIQTGGTTDTQYF. CDR3 in DNA: TGTGCCATCCAGACAGGGGGCACAACAGATACGCAGTATTTT.

This clonotype was observed many times. The chain has TRBV5-1 and TRBJ2-2, with D perhaps matching TRBD1 or TRBD2 (5 bases each). V lost 1 base and J 4 bases, leaving 14 bases between the germline ends. Germline assignment: CDR1 SGHRS and CDR2 YFSETQ. The CDR3 is 16 amino acids. The CDR3: CASSLPGNSGTGELFF. The CDR3 DNA follows: TGCGCCAGCAGCTTGCCAGGGAACAGCGGCACCGGGGAGCTGTTTTTT.